Below are 15 T cell receptor beta chains sequenced from a single sample in a study of OX40 agonist ivuxolimab in advanced cancers. TCRdb's table, derived via immunoSEQ multiplex PCR, lists solely in-frame clones and lacks some. Here the sample spans roughly 120,000 clones, just under 95% being singletons. The specimen was CD4+ or CD8+ T cells sorted from blood, collected in a trial of the OX40 agonist ivuxolimab. The receptor source for this set is an adult with an advanced solid tumor such as melanoma, head and neck, liver or kidney cancer.

The CDR3 loop is CASSLDLREAIINEQFF. CDR3 DNA: TGTGCCAGCAGTTTAGATTTACGGGAGGCGATAATTAATGAGCAGTTCTTC. The chain recombines TRBV27 with TRBJ2-1, with 7 bases matching TRBD2. CDR3 length: 17 amino acids. With V trimmed by 2 bases and J by 7 bases, 14 bases remained unmatched. Germline V gives CDR1 MNHEY, CDR2 SMNVEV (reference sequence).

The chain links TRBV19 to TRBJ1-4; D gene ambiguous. The ends were cut back, 3 bases at V and 0 bases at J, with 5 bases in the middle. The CDR3 contains 14 residues. Per germline, CDR1 LNHDA and CDR2 SQIVND (reference sequence). The CDR3 protein is CASSIRATNEKLFF. CDR3 DNA sequence: TGTGCCAGTAGTATTAGGGCAACTAATGAAAAACTGTTTTTT.

CDR3 residues: CASSLFTGNTEAFF. The CDR3 region has the DNA TGCGCCAGCAGCTTGTTTACAGGTAACACTGAAGCTTTCTTT. V usage is TRBV5-1 and J usage is TRBJ1-1, with a possible D match to TRBD1 (5 bases). The CDR3 totals 14 residues. From germline, CDR1 is SGHRS and CDR2 YFSETQ. Between the trimmed V and J ends, which lost 1 base and 2 bases, there was a span of 9 bases. The full variable domain, its missing parts supplied by reference TRBV5-1 and TRBJ1-1, is KAGVTQTPRYLIKTRGQQVTLSCSPISGHRSVSWYQQTPGQGLQFLFEYFSETQRNKGNFPGRFSGRQFSNSRSEMNVSTLELGDSALYLCASSLFTGNTEAFFGQGTRLTVV.

V gene TRBV9 combines with J gene TRBJ2-1; TRBD1 is a possible D gene (5 bases). V dropped 3 bases and J dropped 5 bases, with 12 bases sitting between them. Germline CDR1 is SGDLS and CDR2 is YYNGEE. The CDR3 totals 14 residues. CDR3 in amino acids: CASSAGSSNNEQFF. CDR3 DNA: TGTGCCAGCAGCGCAGGGTCGTCGAACAATGAGCAGTTCTTC.

On this clone: In the same sample, other DNA sequences code for this CDR3. The chain carries TRBV7-3 and TRBJ1-1; D unresolved. V was cut by 1 base and J by 4 bases, with 10 bases left in between. CDR3 length: 14 amino acids. The germline gives CDR1 SGHTA, CDR2 FQGTGA. The CDR3 spells CASSLMGVGTEAFF. In DNA form, the CDR3 reads TGTGCCAGCAGCTTAATGGGTGTTGGCACTGAAGCTTTCTTT.

The chain combines TRBV5-8 with TRBJ2-1; 8 nucleotides agree with TRBD1. CDR3 size: 14 residues. CDR1 and CDR2 (germline): SGHTS, YDEGEE. V lost 4 bases and J lost 8; bases outside the gene matches: 8. CDR3 protein: CASSLSDRGYEQFF. In DNA form, the CDR3 reads TGTGCCAGCAGCCTCTCAGACAGGGGTTATGAGCAGTTCTTC.

The chain recombines TRBV15 with TRBJ2-5; D is unclear. CDR1 is LNHNV and CDR2 is YYDKDF in the germline V gene (reference sequence). V lost 3 bases and J lost 2, with 16 bases in between. This CDR3 is 16 amino acids long. The CDR3 region is CATSSGPWRTQETQYF. Written as DNA, the CDR3 is TGTGCCACCAGCAGTGGGCCATGGAGAACTCAAGAGACCCAGTACTTC.

This clone has only one observation. The chain links TRBV6-5 to TRBJ1-3; D gene ambiguous. V lost 6 bases to trimming and J lost 2 bases, with 11 bases between them. Looked up from germline, CDR1 is MNHEY and CDR2 is SVGAGI. This CDR3 has 14 amino acids. This CDR3 reads CASSLQKTGNTIYF. The CDR3 DNA is TGTGCCAGCAGCCTACAAAAAACTGGAAACACCATATATTTT.

The V gene is TRBV5-1, the J gene TRBJ2-1, with 7 bases lining up with TRBD2. The J segment lost 2 bases and the V segment lost 2 bases, leaving 4 bases of the junction unmatched. The CDR3 length is 15 residues. Germline CDR1 reads SGHRS; CDR2 reads YFSETQ. Here the CDR3 reads CASSFTGGPYNEQFF. The CDR3 coding sequence is TGCGCCAGCAGCTTTACGGGAGGCCCCTACAATGAGCAGTTCTTC.

J is TRBJ2-1 and V is TRBV7-3; D not certain. The CDR3 loop spans 13 amino acids. Germline CDR1 SGHTA, CDR2 FQGTGA. The V and J ends lost 2 bases and 4 bases respectively, with 6 bases between them. The CDR3 bases are TGTGCCAGCAGCTTAGGCTCATACAATGAGCAGTTCTTC. Translated, it gives CASSLGSYNEQFF.

The chain uses TRBV10-3 and TRBJ1-5; 9 nucleotides align to TRBD1. The CDR3 spans 16 residues. V trimming: 0 bases; J trimming: 5 bases; junction bases outside the gene matches: 5. Germline assignment: CDR1 ENHRY and CDR2 SYGVKD. CDR3 bases: TGTGCCATCAGTGAGTCCCGGGACAGGGTTTATCAGCCCCAGCATTTT. Residues: CAISESRDRVYQPQHF.

This clone was observed a single time. The J gene is TRBJ2-5, the V gene TRBV7-2, with D possibly matching TRBD2 (6 bases). The J call may be in error: the DNA end matches TRBJ2-7 better. The V gene's germline CDR1 is SGHTA and CDR2 FQGNSA. The CDR3 runs to 16 residues. This chain's CDR3 is CASSLVSGEGIYEQYF. CDR3 nucleotides: TGTGCCAGCAGCTTAGTATCGGGAGAAGGGATATACGAGCAGTACTTC.

For the CDR3, the DNA is TGTGCCAGCAGTCGTCCAGGGGGCATGAACAATGAGCAGTTCTTC. Its protein product is CASSRPGGMNNEQFF. The chain uses TRBV25-1 and TRBJ2-1, with 8 bases identical to TRBD1. This CDR3 comprises 15 residues. J gave up 5 bases and V 5 bases, and 8 bases lay outside the gene matches. The V gene's germline CDR1 is MGHDK and CDR2 SYGVNS.

This sequence joins TRBV25-1 and TRBJ2-1; tentatively, D is TRBD2 (10 bases). The CDR3 covers 18 residues. V lost 6 bases and J 10 bases, leaving 31 bases between the germline ends. Germline CDR1 and CDR2: MGHDK and SYGVNS. The CDR3 sequence is CASRDSAGQGSTSGEQFF. CDR3 bases: TGTGCCAGCAGAGATTCGGCCGGACAGGGGTCGACTAGCGGGGAGCAGTTCTTC.

The chain has TRBV11-2 and TRBJ1-4; TRBD1 agrees at 9 bases. The CDR3 has 16 residues. V trimming: 1 base; J trimming: 7 bases; junction bases outside the gene matches: 7. Germline V CDR1 and CDR2: SGHAT, FQNNGV. The CDR3 loop reads CASSLGPGQGFEKLFF. CDR3 DNA: TGTGCCAGCAGCTTAGGGCCGGGACAGGGTTTTGAAAAACTGTTTTTT.